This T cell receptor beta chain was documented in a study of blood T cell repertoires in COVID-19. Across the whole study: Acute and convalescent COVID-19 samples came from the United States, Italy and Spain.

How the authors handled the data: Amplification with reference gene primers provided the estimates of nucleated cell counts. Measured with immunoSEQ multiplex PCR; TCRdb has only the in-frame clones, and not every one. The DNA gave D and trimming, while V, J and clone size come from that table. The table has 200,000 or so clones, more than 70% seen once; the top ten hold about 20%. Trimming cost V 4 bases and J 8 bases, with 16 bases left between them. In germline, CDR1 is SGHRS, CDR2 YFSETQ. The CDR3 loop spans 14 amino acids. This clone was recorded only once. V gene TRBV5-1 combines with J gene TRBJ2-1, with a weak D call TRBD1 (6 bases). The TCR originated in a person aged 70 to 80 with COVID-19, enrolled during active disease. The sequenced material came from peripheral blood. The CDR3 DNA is TGCGCCAGCAGCCCAGGAACAGGGAGCCATGAGCAGTTCTTC. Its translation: CASSPGTGSHEQFF.